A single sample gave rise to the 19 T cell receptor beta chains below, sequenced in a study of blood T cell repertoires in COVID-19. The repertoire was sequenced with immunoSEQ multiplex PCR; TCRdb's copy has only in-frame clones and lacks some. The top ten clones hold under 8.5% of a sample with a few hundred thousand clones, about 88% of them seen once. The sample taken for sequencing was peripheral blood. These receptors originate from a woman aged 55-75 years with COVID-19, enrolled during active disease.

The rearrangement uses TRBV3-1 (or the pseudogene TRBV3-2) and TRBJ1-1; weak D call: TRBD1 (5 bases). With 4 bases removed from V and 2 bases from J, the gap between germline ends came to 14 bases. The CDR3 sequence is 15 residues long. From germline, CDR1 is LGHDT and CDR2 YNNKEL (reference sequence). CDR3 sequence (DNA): TGTGCCAGCAGCCTGACAGTAAAGGCTAACACTGAAGCTTTCTTT. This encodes CASSLTVKANTEAFF.

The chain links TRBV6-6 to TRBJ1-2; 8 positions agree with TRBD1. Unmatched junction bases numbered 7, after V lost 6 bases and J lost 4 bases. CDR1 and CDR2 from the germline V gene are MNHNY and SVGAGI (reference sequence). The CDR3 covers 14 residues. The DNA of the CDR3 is TGTGCCAGCAGACAGGGGGGGTCCCTCTATGGCTACACCTTC. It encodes CASRQGGSLYGYTF.

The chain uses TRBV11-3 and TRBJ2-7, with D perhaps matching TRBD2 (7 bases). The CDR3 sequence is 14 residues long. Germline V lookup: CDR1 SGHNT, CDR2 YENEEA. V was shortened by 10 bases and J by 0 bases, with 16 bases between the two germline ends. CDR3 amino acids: CATAGGGGSYEQYF. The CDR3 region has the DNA TGTGCCACCGCTGGGGGGGGCGGCTCCTACGAGCAGTACTTC.

CDR3 bases: TGTGCCAGCAGTGACAGCTTTGCTGGGGCCAACGTCCTGACTTTC. It is translated as CASSDSFAGANVLTF. The genes are TRBV11-2 and TRBJ2-6, with a possible D match to TRBD1 (5 bases). The germline gives CDR1 SGHAT, CDR2 FQNNGV. The CDR3 length is 15 residues. V lost 6 bases and J lost 2, with 11 bases in between.

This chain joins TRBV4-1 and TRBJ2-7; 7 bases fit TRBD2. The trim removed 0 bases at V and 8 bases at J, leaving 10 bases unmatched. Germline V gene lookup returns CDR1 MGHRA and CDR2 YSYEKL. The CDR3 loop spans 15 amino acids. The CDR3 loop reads CASSQDSGEGIQQYF. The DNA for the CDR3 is TGCGCCAGCAGCCAAGATTCGGGGGAGGGGATTCAGCAGTACTTC.

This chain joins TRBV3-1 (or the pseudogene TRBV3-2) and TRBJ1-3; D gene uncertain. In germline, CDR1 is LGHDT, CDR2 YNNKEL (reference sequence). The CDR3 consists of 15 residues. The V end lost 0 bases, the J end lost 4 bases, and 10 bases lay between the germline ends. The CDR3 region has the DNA TGTGCCAGCAGCCAAGATGCGCGGTCCGGAAACACCATATATTTT. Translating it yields CASSQDARSGNTIYF.

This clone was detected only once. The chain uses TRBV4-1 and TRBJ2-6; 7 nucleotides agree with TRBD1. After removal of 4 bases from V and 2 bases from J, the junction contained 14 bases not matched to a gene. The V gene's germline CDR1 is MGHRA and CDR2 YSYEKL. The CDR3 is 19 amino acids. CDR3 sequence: CASSPTTRQGSAGANVLTF. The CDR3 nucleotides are TGCGCCAGCAGCCCCACAACTAGACAGGGTTCCGCTGGGGCCAACGTCCTGACTTTC.

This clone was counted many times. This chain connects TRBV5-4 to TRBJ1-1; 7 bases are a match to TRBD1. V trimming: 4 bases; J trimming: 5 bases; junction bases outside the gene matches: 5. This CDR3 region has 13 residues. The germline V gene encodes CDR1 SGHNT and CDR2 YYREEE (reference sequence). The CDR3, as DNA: TGTGCCAGCAGCGCCGGGACAGCGACTGAAGCTTTCTTT. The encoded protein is CASSAGTATEAFF. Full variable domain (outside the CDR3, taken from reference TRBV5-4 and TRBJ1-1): ETGVTQSPTHLIKTRGQQVTLRCSSQSGHNTVSWYQQALGQGPQFIFQYYREEENGRGNFPPRFSGLQFPNYSSELNVNALELDDSALYLCASSAGTATEAFFGQGTRLTVV.

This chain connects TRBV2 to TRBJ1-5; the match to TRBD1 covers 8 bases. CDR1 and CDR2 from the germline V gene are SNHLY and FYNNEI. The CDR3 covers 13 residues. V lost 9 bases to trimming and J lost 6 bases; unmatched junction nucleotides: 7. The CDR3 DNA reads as TGTGCCAGTGGAGGGACAGGAGGTCAGCCCCAGCATTTT. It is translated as CASGGTGGQPQHF.

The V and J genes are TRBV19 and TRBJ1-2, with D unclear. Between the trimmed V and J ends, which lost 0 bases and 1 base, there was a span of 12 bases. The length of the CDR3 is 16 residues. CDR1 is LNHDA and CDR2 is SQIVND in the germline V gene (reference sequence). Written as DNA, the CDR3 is TGTGCCAGTAGTATAGATCGTTGGGCCGGTAACTATGGCTACACCTTC. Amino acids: CASSIDRWAGNYGYTF.

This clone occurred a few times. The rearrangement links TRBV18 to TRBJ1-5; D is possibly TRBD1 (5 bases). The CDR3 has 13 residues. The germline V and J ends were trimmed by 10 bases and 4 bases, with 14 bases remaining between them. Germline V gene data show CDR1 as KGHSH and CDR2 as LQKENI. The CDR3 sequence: CATSTRGNQPQHF. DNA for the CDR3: TGTGCCACCTCCACCCGGGGGAATCAGCCCCAGCATTTT.

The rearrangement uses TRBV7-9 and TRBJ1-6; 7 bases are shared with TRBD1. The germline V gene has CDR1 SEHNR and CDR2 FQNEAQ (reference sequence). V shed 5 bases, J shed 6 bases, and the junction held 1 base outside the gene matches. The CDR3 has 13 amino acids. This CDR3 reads CASSAGGNSPLHF. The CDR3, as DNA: TGTGCCAGCAGCGCAGGGGGTAATTCACCCCTCCACTTT. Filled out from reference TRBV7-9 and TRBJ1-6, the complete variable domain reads DTGVSQNPRHKITKRGQNVTFRCDPISEHNRLYWYRQTLGQGPEFLTYFQNEAQLEKSRLLSDRFSAERPKGSFSTLEIQRTEQGDSAMYLCASSAGGNSPLHFGNGTRLTVT.

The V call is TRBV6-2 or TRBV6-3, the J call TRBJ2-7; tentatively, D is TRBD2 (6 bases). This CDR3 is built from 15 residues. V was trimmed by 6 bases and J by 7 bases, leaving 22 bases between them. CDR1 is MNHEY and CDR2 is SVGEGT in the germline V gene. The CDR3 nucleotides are TGTGCCAGCAGCCGAGAAGCGGGTACTCCTAGGGAGCAGTACTTC. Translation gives CASSREAGTPREQYF.

CDR3 sequence (DNA): TGTGCCACCCTCCGGGACAGGAACACTGAAGCTTTCTTT. Its translation is CATLRDRNTEAFF. This rearrangement joins TRBV2 to TRBJ1-1, with 7 positions matching TRBD1. With 10 bases clipped from V and 1 base from J, the junction kept 6 bases outside the gene matches. The CDR3 consists of 13 residues. Looked up from germline, CDR1 is SNHLY and CDR2 is FYNNEI. The variable domain in full, completed from reference TRBV2 and TRBJ1-1, reads EPEVTQTPSHQVTQMGQEVILRCVPISNHLYFYWYRQILGQKVEFLVSFYNNEISEKSEIFDDQFSVERPDGSNFTLKIRSTKLEDSAMYFCATLRDRNTEAFFGQGTRLTVV.

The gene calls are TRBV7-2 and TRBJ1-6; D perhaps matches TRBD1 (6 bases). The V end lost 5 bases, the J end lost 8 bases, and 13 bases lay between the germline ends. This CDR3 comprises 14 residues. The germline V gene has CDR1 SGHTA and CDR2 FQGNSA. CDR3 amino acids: CASSSNRVYSPLHF. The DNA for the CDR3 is TGTGCCAGCAGCAGTAACAGGGTTTATTCACCCCTCCACTTT.

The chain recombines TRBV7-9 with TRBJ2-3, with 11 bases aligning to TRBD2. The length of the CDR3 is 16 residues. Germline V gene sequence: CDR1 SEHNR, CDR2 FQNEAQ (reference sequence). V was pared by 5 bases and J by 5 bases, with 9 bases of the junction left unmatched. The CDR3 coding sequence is TGTGCCAGCAGCCGGCTAGCGGGGGGCCGGGGAGATACGCAGTATTTT. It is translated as CASSRLAGGRGDTQYF.

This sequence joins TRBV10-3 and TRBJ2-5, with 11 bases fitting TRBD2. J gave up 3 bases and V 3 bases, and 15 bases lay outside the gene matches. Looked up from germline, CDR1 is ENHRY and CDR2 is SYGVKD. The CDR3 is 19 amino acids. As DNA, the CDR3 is TGTGCCATCAGTGATACGACCCTTAGCGGGGGGGCCGTCGAAGAGACCCAGTACTTC. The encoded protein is CAISDTTLSGGAVEETQYF.

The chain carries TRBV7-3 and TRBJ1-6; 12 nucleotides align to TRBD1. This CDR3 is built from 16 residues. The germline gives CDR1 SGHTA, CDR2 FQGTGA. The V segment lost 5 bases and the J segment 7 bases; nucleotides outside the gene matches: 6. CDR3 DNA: TGTGCCAGCAGCCACACCGGGACAGGGGGCAATTCACCCCTCCACTTT. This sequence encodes CASSHTGTGGNSPLHF. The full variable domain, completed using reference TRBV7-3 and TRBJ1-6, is GAGVSQTPSNKVTEKGKYVELRCDPISGHTALYWYRQSLGQGPEFLIYFQGTGAADDSGLPNDRFFAVRPEGSVSTLKIQRTERGDSAVYLCASSHTGTGGNSPLHFGNGTRLTVT.

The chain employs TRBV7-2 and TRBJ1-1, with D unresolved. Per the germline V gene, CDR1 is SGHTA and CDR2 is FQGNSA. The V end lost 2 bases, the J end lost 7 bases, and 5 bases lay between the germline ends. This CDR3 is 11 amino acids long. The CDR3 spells CASSLKLEAFF. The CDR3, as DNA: TGTGCCAGCAGCTTAAAGCTTGAAGCTTTCTTT.